Listed below are T cell receptor beta chains from one sample, sequenced in a study of blood T cell repertoires in COVID-19. Sequenced by immunoSEQ multiplex PCR; TCRdb stores in-frame clones only, minus some. The sample has 200,000 to 250,000 clones; roughly 85% are singletons. Source material: PBMCs or T cells enriched from blood (not recorded which). All receptors derive from a man aged 30-40 years who had recovered from COVID-19. The CDR3 runs from the conserved cysteine through the conserved F or W. The D gene is left open where the match is weak. Size values are once, few and many counts, or a class for expanded clones, and some rows have none.

TRBV2,TRBD1,TRBJ1-5,.,14,TGTGCCAGCAGTGAGACAGGGGGTAATCAGCCCCAGCATTTT,CASSETGGNQPQHF
TRBV15,.,TRBJ2-7,once,14,TGTGCCACCAGCAGAGGGAGCAACTCCTACGAGCAGTACTTC,CATSRGSNSYEQYF
TRBV3-1/TRBV3-2,TRBD2,TRBJ2-7,once,15,TGTGCCAGCAGCCAGGAGGGACTAGCGGTGTACGAGCAGTACTTC,CASSQEGLAVYEQYF
TRBV5-6,TRBD1,TRBJ1-1,once,16,TGTGCCAGCAGCCTACCTCAAGACAGGGCGAACACTGAAGCTTTCTTT,CASSLPQDRANTEAFF
TRBV7-2,TRBD1,TRBJ1-2,.,16,TGTGCCAGCAGCATCCAACCCGGGCAAGGGGGCGGCGGCTACACCTTC,CASSIQPGQGGGGYTF
TRBV28,.,TRBJ1-1,.,13,TGTGCCAGCAGTAGAGGCCGGGGGACTGAAGCTTTCTTT,CASSRGRGTEAFF
TRBV12-3/TRBV12-4,.,TRBJ1-2,.,13,TGTGCCAGCAGTTTCCGGGTAACGAATGGCTACACCTTC,CASSFRVTNGYTF
TRBV9,.,TRBJ1-2,once,12,TGTGCCAGCAGCGATAGTGCGGGGCGCTACACCTTC,CASSDSAGRYTF
TRBV12-2,.,TRBJ1-1,.,18,TGTGCAAGTCGCTTAGGGCCCAACAGGGGGCCCTGGAACACTGAAGCTTTCTTT,CASRLGPNRGPWNTEAFF
TRBV30,.,TRBJ1-2,few,14,TGTGCCTGGAGTGTAGGGACTTCGGGCTATGGCTACACCTTC,CAWSVGTSGYGYTF
TRBV7-6,.,TRBJ2-7,.,14,TGTGCCAGCAGCCCCCAAGGACAGAGCTACGAGCAGTACTTC,CASSPQGQSYEQYF
TRBV19,.,TRBJ1-2,.,14,TGTGCCAGTAGTCCCCGCTTGGGGGGTGGAGGCTACACCTTC,CASSPRLGGGGYTF
TRBV15,.,TRBJ2-7,.,16,TGTGCCACCAGCAGAGAGAGGGGGACGCCTACCTACGAGCAGTACTTC,CATSRERGTPTYEQYF
TRBV24-1,.,TRBJ2-2,.,16,TGTGCCACCAGTGATTCAAGACAGGCGAACACCGGGGAGCTGTTTTTT,CATSDSRQANTGELFF
TRBV5-4,.,TRBJ2-1,.,17,TGTGCCAGCAGCTTAGGAGGAGGGTCCAGCTCCTACAATGAGCAGTTCTTC,CASSLGGGSSSYNEQFF
TRBV6-6,.,TRBJ2-5,.,11,TGTGCCAGCGGGCGTCAAGAGACCCAGTACTTC,CASGRQETQYF
TRBV5-4,.,TRBJ1-4,.,14,TGTGCCAGCAGCTTGGATCTAGGGAGAGAAAAACTGTTTTTT,CASSLDLGREKLFF
TRBV5-5,TRBD1,TRBJ1-2,.,15,TGTGCCAGCAGCGGCGGGACAGGCTCCCTCTATGGCTACACCTTC,CASSGGTGSLYGYTF
TRBV5-5,.,TRBJ2-2,.,14,TGTGCCAGCAGCTACTCGCCGGGTCTCGGGGAGCTGTTTTTT,CASSYSPGLGELFF
TRBV7-8,.,TRBJ2-7,.,15,TGTGCCAGCAGCTTAGTTCAGGGTCTGTCCTACGAGCAGTACTTC,CASSLVQGLSYEQYF
TRBV3-1/TRBV3-2,.,TRBJ2-5,.,14,TGTGCCAGCAGCCAAGAGGGTGCCGGGGAGACCCAGTACTTC,CASSQEGAGETQYF
TRBV7-9,TRBD1,TRBJ2-7,.,17,TGTGCCAGCAGCTTAGATGGGACAGGGGCACATAACTACGAGCAGTACTTC,CASSLDGTGAHNYEQYF
TRBV9,.,TRBJ1-1,.,12,TGTGCCAGCAGCACCGGGACACATGAAGCTTTCTTT,CASSTGTHEAFF
TRBV5-1,.,TRBJ1-1,.,14,TGCGCCAGCAGCTTTAGGGGCATGAACACTGAAGCTTTCTTT,CASSFRGMNTEAFF
TRBV11-2,TRBD1,TRBJ1-2,.,14,TGTGCCAGCAGCTTAGAGGAGGGGGCTGGGGGCTACACCTTC,CASSLEEGAGGYTF
TRBV6-5,.,TRBJ1-2,.,14,TGTGCCAGCAGGTGGGGGGTTGGAGACTATGGCTACACCTTC,CASRWGVGDYGYTF
TRBV19,.,TRBJ1-5,.,17,TGTGCCAGTACCTCCTGGCAGGCTCCTTATAGCAATCAGCCCCAGCATTTT,CASTSWQAPYSNQPQHF
TRBV3-1/TRBV3-2,.,TRBJ2-5,once,15,TGTGCCAGCAGCCAAGAGTACAGACCCTCAGAGACCCAGTACTTC,CASSQEYRPSETQYF
TRBV3-1/TRBV3-2,TRBD1,TRBJ1-5,once,20,TGTGCCAGCAGCCAGGAACCGGGACAGGGGGCGCCGGGGGGCAATCAGCCCCAGCATTTT,CASSQEPGQGAPGGNQPQHF
TRBV5-1,TRBD2,TRBJ2-7,.,16,TGCGCCAGCAGCTTGGCTAGCGGGGCCTATTCCTACGAGCAGTACTTC,CASSLASGAYSYEQYF
TRBV5-1,TRBD1,TRBJ2-5,.,14,TGCGCCAGCAGCTTGGGGGACAGCCAAGAGACCCAGTACTTC,CASSLGDSQETQYF
TRBV28,TRBD2,TRBJ2-1,.,15,TGTGCCAGCAGTTTTGGAGCGGGAGGGAATAATGAGCAGTTCTTC,CASSFGAGGNNEQFF
TRBV7-5,.,TRBJ2-7,once,17,TGTGCCAGAAGCTTAGCCGTCGACAGTAGGAGGGTCCACGAGCAGTACTTC,CARSLAVDSRRVHEQYF
TRBV28,.,TRBJ1-4,.,14,TGTGCCAGCAATTCGCCAGCGATTAATGAAAAACTGTTTTTT,CASNSPAINEKLFF
TRBV6-4,.,TRBJ2-3,.,14,TGTGCCAGCAGTGACACTGGTCGATCAGATACGCAGTATTTT,CASSDTGRSDTQYF
TRBV19,.,TRBJ1-5,.,15,TGTGCCAGTAGTATTAGGGAGAGAAGAGATCAGCCCCAGCATTTT,CASSIRERRDQPQHF
TRBV7-6,TRBD1,TRBJ2-1,.,16,TGTGCCAGCAGCTTACGGCCGGGACAGGGGGTTAATGAGCAGTTCTTC,CASSLRPGQGVNEQFF
TRBV5-8,TRBD2,TRBJ2-3,once,17,TGTGCCAGCAGCTTGGGACTAGCGGGGGTGGTCGGAGATACGCAGTATTTT,CASSLGLAGVVGDTQYF
TRBV3-1/TRBV3-2,.,TRBJ2-2,.,14,TGTGCCAGCAGCCAGGGACTGAACACCGGGGAGCTGTTTTTT,CASSQGLNTGELFF
TRBV9,.,TRBJ1-4,.,13,TGTGCCAGCAGCGCACAGGGAGATGAAAAACTGTTTTTT,CASSAQGDEKLFF
TRBV5-1,TRBD1,TRBJ2-7,.,13,TGCGCCAGCAGCGAGGCACAGGGGAACGAGCAGTACTTC,CASSEAQGNEQYF
TRBV7-2,TRBD2,TRBJ2-1,.,16,TGTGCCAGCAGCCAACAAAGGAGGCTAGCGGGGGGAAAGCAGTTCTTC,CASSQQRRLAGGKQFF
TRBV4-1,.,TRBJ1-5,.,18,TGCGCCAGCAGCCACTCCTCACAAGGGCCAGGGAGCAATCAGCCCCAGCATTTT,CASSHSSQGPGSNQPQHF
TRBV9,.,TRBJ2-1,.,14,TGTGCCAGCAGCGGCGGACTGCTATACAATGAGCAGTTCTTC,CASSGGLLYNEQFF